This TCR beta chain was recovered during a study of cytomegalovirus exposure and HLA in healthy donors. This CDR3 spans 12 amino acids. V lost 0 bases, J lost 6 bases, and 6 bases lay in between. Germline V gene lookup returns CDR1 SGHVS and CDR2 FNYEAQ. The PCR was carried out with 60 Vbeta primers and 13 Jbeta primers. TCRdb's copy holds only in-frame clones and misses some; the assay was immunoSEQ multiplex PCR. The table for this sample gives roughly 84,000 clones. The sequenced sample was PBMCs. The receptor's source is a man between 45 and 60 years old in good health and CMV-seronegative. The chain is built from TRBV7-6 and TRBJ2-7; D might be TRBD1 (5 bases). The chain's CDR3 is CASSLAQGEQYF. The CDR3 DNA reads TGTGCCAGCAGCTTAGCCCAGGGCGAGCAGTACTTC.